The TCR beta chain described here comes from a study of T-cell memory formation after mild COVID-19. Study-wide findings and caveats: Certain responding clones were present in pre-infection memory, suggesting participation of cross-reactive memory.

TCRdb analysed the 5' RACE reads with MiXCR anew, one entry per CDR3 protein. The data hold 530,000 or so distinct CDR3 sequences, with approximately 15% observed a single time. Notes on this clonotype: No antigen is known for it.

Source material: PBMCs or a T cell subset sorted from them (not recorded which). The receptor's source is an adult woman who had mild COVID-19 (a few samples of this study predate the infection). Cell type and time point are not known.

In DNA form, the CDR3 reads TGTGCCACCAGGGCTAGCGGGAGATGGGGCAATGAGCAGTTCTTC. Its protein is CATRASGRWGNEQFF. The gene calls are TRBV24-1 and TRBJ2-1; TRBD2 agrees at 10 bases. The germline V gene encodes CDR1 KGHDR and CDR2 SFDVKD. J lost 6 bases, V lost 7 bases, and 8 bases had no gene match. The CDR3 contains 15 residues.